Below, 31 T cell receptor beta chains from the same sample are listed, as sequenced in a study of blood T cell repertoires in COVID-19. Profiled with immunoSEQ multiplex PCR; TCRdb holds only in-frame clones, not every one. The sample contains 250,000 to 350,000 clones, roughly 85% of which appear only once. The sample taken for sequencing was PBMCs or T cells enriched from blood (not recorded which). These receptors were collected from a woman in her forties or fifties who had recovered from COVID-19.

The chain links TRBV11-2 to TRBJ2-1; no reliable D call. Germline V gene lookup returns CDR1 SGHAT and CDR2 FQNNGV. The CDR3 spans 13 residues. The V end lost 1 base, the J end lost 2 bases, and 3 bases lay between the germline ends. The CDR3 DNA reads TGTGCCAGCAGCTTAGGGCCCTACAATGAGCAGTTCTTC. Its protein product is CASSLGPYNEQFF.

This clone was counted a single time. The rearrangement uses TRBV5-6 and TRBJ1-5; no reliable D call. CDR1 and CDR2 from the germline V gene are SGHDT and YYEEEE. The CDR3 runs to 14 residues. V lost 4 bases to trimming and J lost 6 bases, with 14 bases between them. For the CDR3, the DNA is TGTGCCAGCAGCCCCACAGCACCTGGTCAGCCCCAGCATTTT. It codes for CASSPTAPGQPQHF.

The chain couples TRBV7-6 to TRBJ2-3; 7 positions agree with TRBD2. Germline V gene sequence: CDR1 SGHVS, CDR2 FNYEAQ. With 1 base clipped from V and 3 bases from J, the junction kept 10 bases outside the gene matches. The CDR3 has 17 residues. The CDR3 DNA sequence: TGTGCCAGCAGCTTAGGAGGTGCGGGAGTCGGGACAGATACGCAGTATTTT. Its translation: CASSLGGAGVGTDTQYF.

This clone has only one observation. The rearrangement joins TRBV7-8 to TRBJ1-4, with 9 bases aligning to TRBD1. Germline V gene lookup returns CDR1 SGHVS and CDR2 FQNEAQ. Germline trimming cut 1 base from V and 6 bases from J; bases unmatched to any gene: 6. CDR3 length equals 16 residues. The CDR3 DNA is TGTGCCAGCAGCTTAGTCGGGGGACAGGGAGATGAAAAACTGTTTTTT. Residues: CASSLVGGQGDEKLFF.

The J gene is TRBJ1-1, the V gene TRBV19; TRBD1 is a possible D gene (6 bases). CDR3 length: 13 amino acids. V was trimmed by 0 bases and J by 5 bases, leaving 7 bases between them. CDR1 is LNHDA and CDR2 is SQIVND in the germline V gene (reference sequence). The CDR3 loop is CASSIDRGTEAFF. DNA of the CDR3: TGTGCCAGTAGTATAGATAGGGGGACTGAAGCTTTCTTT.

This clone was seen a few times. The chain uses TRBV18 and TRBJ1-1, with a possible D match to TRBD1 (6 bases). The CDR3 covers 15 residues. Per the germline V gene, CDR1 is KGHSH and CDR2 is LQKENI. V gave up 2 bases and J gave up 4 bases, with 14 bases separating them. As DNA, the CDR3 is TGTGCCAGCTCACCAAAGAGGGGGGGCCCCACTGAAGCTTTCTTT. Translated, it gives CASSPKRGGPTEAFF. The full variable domain, in which reference TRBV18 and TRBJ1-1 provide the parts outside the CDR3, is NAGVMQNPRHLVRRRGQEARLRCSPMKGHSHVYWYRQLPEEGLKFMVYLQKENIIDESGMPKERFSAEFPKEGPSILRIQQVVRGDSAAYFCASSPKRGGPTEAFFGQGTRLTVV.

Only a few counts were recorded for this clone. The V and J genes are TRBV6-1 and TRBJ2-1; 11 bases match TRBD2. The V segment lost 1 base and the J segment 8 bases; nucleotides outside the gene matches: 7. From germline, CDR1 is MNHNS and CDR2 SASEGT. The CDR3 has 16 residues. The CDR3 is CASSEGTSGSIYEQFF. CDR3 DNA sequence: TGTGCCAGCAGTGAAGGCACTAGCGGGAGTATCTATGAGCAGTTCTTC.

The V gene is TRBV6-5, the J gene TRBJ1-5; 7 positions agree with TRBD1. CDR1 and CDR2 (germline): MNHEY, SVGAGI. J lost 9 bases, V lost 5 bases, and 10 bases had no gene match. The CDR3 has 14 residues. The CDR3 nucleotides are TGTGCCAGCAGTCCGGGACAGACGCGGTGGCCCCAGCATTTT. It codes for CASSPGQTRWPQHF.

V and J are TRBV9 and TRBJ1-5; D remains unclear. The CDR3 totals 13 residues. Trimming shortened V by 2 bases and J by 0 bases, and 3 bases separated the two germline ends. Looked up from germline, CDR1 is SGDLS and CDR2 is YYNGEE. CDR3 nucleotides: TGTGCCAGCAGCGTCAATAGCAATCAGCCCCAGCATTTT. This encodes CASSVNSNQPQHF.

V usage is TRBV29-1 and J usage is TRBJ1-1; D is undetermined. The germline CDR1 and CDR2 sequences are SQVTM and ANQGSEA. Trimming pared 4 bases from V and 6 bases from J, leaving 18 bases between. CDR3 length: 14 residues. The CDR3 DNA reads TGCAGCGTTGGGCCCAGTTTTGAAACCGCTGAAGCTTTCTTT. It specifies CSVGPSFETAEAFF. The full variable domain, rest sourced from reference TRBV29-1 and TRBJ1-1, is SAVISQKPSRDICQRGTSLTIQCQVDSQVTMMFWYRQQPGQSLTLIATANQGSEATYESGFVIDKFPISRPNLTFSTLTVSNMSPEDSSIYLCSVGPSFETAEAFFGQGTRLTVV.

The V and J genes are TRBV28 and TRBJ2-1, with TRBD2 matching over 7 bases. The V segment lost 6 bases and the J segment 2 bases; nucleotides outside the gene matches: 16. CDR3 length: 18 amino acids. Germline V gene lookup returns CDR1 MDHEN and CDR2 SYDVKM. CDR3 sequence: CASRRYGSSGPTYNEQFF. CDR3 coding DNA: TGTGCCAGCAGGCGGTACGGGAGTAGCGGGCCAACCTACAATGAGCAGTTCTTC.

The V gene is TRBV28, the J gene TRBJ1-2; D is uncertain. CDR3 length equals 14 residues. The germline V and J ends were trimmed by 7 bases and 1 base, with 13 bases remaining between them. Germline lookup yields CDR1 MDHEN and CDR2 SYDVKM. The CDR3 nucleotides are TGTGCCAGCACCTGGGGTGGGAGTAACTATGGCTACACCTTC. This codes for CASTWGGSNYGYTF.

CDR3 residues: CASSRILAANEQFF. The CDR3 bases are TGTGCCAGCAGTCGGATTCTAGCGGCCAATGAGCAGTTCTTC. The V call is TRBV11-2, the J call TRBJ2-1; the match to TRBD2 covers 7 bases. J gave up 6 bases and V 6 bases, and 8 bases lay outside the gene matches. The CDR3 extends over 14 amino acids. Germline CDR1 is SGHAT and CDR2 is FQNNGV.

V gene TRBV7-3 combines with J gene TRBJ2-1, with a possible D match to TRBD2 (7 bases). Germline-derived CDR1 and CDR2 are SGHTA and FQGTGA. Trimming left V 1 base short and J 6 bases short, with 16 bases between. CDR3 size: 16 residues. For the CDR3, the DNA is TGTGCCAGCAGCTTAAACCCGCAAGGGGGGGCCAATGAGCAGTTCTTC. Residues: CASSLNPQGGANEQFF.

The rearrangement links TRBV3-1 (or the pseudogene TRBV3-2) to TRBJ2-4, with 11 nucleotides matching TRBD1. This CDR3 is built from 15 residues. Per the germline V gene, CDR1 is LGHDT and CDR2 is YNNKEL (reference sequence). Germline trimming cut 1 base from V and 7 bases from J; bases unmatched to any gene: 3. In DNA, the CDR3 is TGTGCCAGCAGCCAAGTCGGGACAGGGGGTAACATTCAGTACTTC. Encoded protein: CASSQVGTGGNIQYF.

In its sample, this clone was seen once. V usage is TRBV5-5 and J usage is TRBJ2-5; perhaps TRBD1 as D (5 bases). This CDR3 has 18 amino acids. V lost 5 bases to trimming and J lost 3 bases, with 26 bases between them. Per germline, CDR1 SGHKS and CDR2 YYEKEE (reference sequence). The CDR3 DNA reads TGTGCCAGCAGTATACTTAAAACGACAGTCTTTCAAGAAGAGACCCAGTACTTC. This encodes CASSILKTTVFQEETQYF. The full variable domain, with the rest looked up from reference TRBV5-5 and TRBJ2-5, is DAGVTQSPTHLIKTRGQQVTLRCSPISGHKSVSWYQQVLGQGPQFIFQYYEKEERGRGNFPDRFSARQFPNYSSELNVNALLLGDSALYLCASSILKTTVFQEETQYFGPGTRLLVL.

This chain uses TRBV11-3 with TRBJ2-5; 7 bases fit TRBD2. Germline values: CDR1 SGHNT, CDR2 YENEEA. Trimming removed 5 bases from V and 4 bases from J; junction bases left unmatched: 4. The CDR3 has 13 residues. The CDR3 here is CASSPGRPETQYF. The DNA for the CDR3 is TGTGCCAGCAGCCCCGGGAGGCCAGAGACCCAGTACTTC.

The V call is TRBV3-1 (or the pseudogene TRBV3-2), the J call TRBJ2-5; the match to TRBD2 covers 8 bases. The CDR3 is made up of 16 amino acids. Germline-derived CDR1 and CDR2 are LGHDT and YNNKEL (reference sequence). After removal of 2 bases from V and 0 bases from J, the junction contained 5 bases not matched to a gene. The CDR3 sequence is CASSQPRGLDQETQYF. The CDR3 DNA sequence: TGTGCCAGCAGCCAACCTCGGGGACTAGACCAAGAGACCCAGTACTTC.

DNA of the CDR3: TGCGCCAGCAGCTTGGATGGGACAGACACCGGGGAGCTGTTTTTT. Residues: CASSLDGTDTGELFF. The rearrangement uses TRBV5-1 and TRBJ2-2; 7 positions match TRBD1. The CDR3 consists of 15 residues. CDR1 is SGHRS and CDR2 is YFSETQ in the germline V gene. The V and J ends lost 0 bases and 3 bases, in that order; junction bases with no gene match: 2.

Written as DNA, the CDR3 is TGCAGCGTTGTGTGGGAGAGTACCCCCTACGAGCAGTACTTC. Its translation: CSVVWESTPYEQYF. The V and J genes are TRBV29-1 and TRBJ2-7; weak D call: TRBD2 (5 bases). Trimming shortened V by 4 bases and J by 2 bases, and 15 bases separated the two germline ends. Germline V gives CDR1 SQVTM, CDR2 ANQGSEA. This CDR3 spans 14 amino acids.

V is TRBV4-1 and J is TRBJ2-7; D unclear. V lost 2 bases to trimming and J lost 5 bases, with 13 bases between them. The CDR3 is 14 residues long. The V gene's germline CDR1 is MGHRA and CDR2 YSYEKL. CDR3 sequence: CASSQFNSLDEQYF. CDR3 bases: TGCGCCAGCAGCCAATTTAATAGCCTGGACGAGCAGTACTTC.

The genes are TRBV30 and TRBJ1-3, with 11 bases matching TRBD1. Germline CDR1 reads GTSNPN; CDR2 reads SVGIG (reference sequence). The CDR3 totals 15 residues. The trim removed 2 bases at V and 8 bases at J, leaving 8 bases unmatched. CDR3 protein: CAWSTRDRGIHTIYF. The CDR3, as DNA: TGTGCCTGGAGTACCCGGGACAGGGGGATTCACACCATATATTTT.

The chain has TRBV7-2 and TRBJ2-2; TRBD2 aligns across 7 bases. V trimming: 5 bases; J trimming: 5 bases; junction bases outside the gene matches: 11. Germline-derived CDR1 and CDR2 are SGHTA and FQGNSA. This CDR3 contains 16 residues. The CDR3 reads CASSRSGGRGTGELFF. In DNA, the CDR3 is TGTGCCAGCAGCCGTAGTGGAGGGAGGGGAACCGGGGAGCTGTTTTTT. Supplemented by reference TRBV7-2 and TRBJ2-2, the full variable domain reads GAGVSQSPSNKVTEKGKDVELRCDPISGHTALYWYRQSLGQGLEFLIYFQGNSAPDKSGLPSDRFSAERTGGSVSTLTIQRTQQEDSAVYLCASSRSGGRGTGELFFGEGSRLTVL.

CDR3 amino acids: CSASPQGSVTEAFF. In DNA, the CDR3 is TGCAGTGCTAGTCCCCAGGGGAGTGTCACTGAAGCTTTCTTT. The rearrangement links TRBV20-1 to TRBJ1-1; a possible D gene is TRBD1 (6 bases). V dropped 3 bases and J dropped 4 bases, with 15 bases sitting between them. CDR1 and CDR2 from the germline V gene are DFQATT and SNEGSKA (reference sequence). The CDR3 contains 14 residues.

The chain has TRBV29-1 and TRBJ1-1; 10 bases align to TRBD1. The CDR3 contains 13 residues. V trimming: 5 bases; J trimming: 4 bases; junction bases outside the gene matches: 4. Germline values: CDR1 SQVTM, CDR2 ANQGSEA. The CDR3 bases are TGCAGCGTTATGGGACAGGGGAGCACTGAAGCTTTCTTT. It translates to CSVMGQGSTEAFF.

This chain links TRBV5-1 with TRBJ1-1; TRBD1 is a possible D gene (5 bases). There are 14 residues in the CDR3. The ends were cut back, 1 base at V and 5 bases at J, with 12 bases in the middle. Germline lookup yields CDR1 SGHRS and CDR2 YFSETQ. CDR3 loop: CASSLQQGYTEAFF. In DNA form, the CDR3 reads TGCGCCAGCAGCTTGCAGCAGGGTTATACTGAAGCTTTCTTT.

This clone was found a few times. The chain is built from TRBV30 and TRBJ1-4, with D possibly being TRBD1 (5 bases). V lost 4 bases and J lost 0, with 15 bases in between. In germline, CDR1 is GTSNPN, CDR2 SVGIG (reference sequence). The CDR3 is 16 residues long. DNA for the CDR3: TGTGCCTGGACCTTAGGTGGGGGGACAACTAATGAAAAACTGTTTTTT. It yields the protein CAWTLGGGTTNEKLFF. Combining the CDR3 with reference TRBV30 and TRBJ1-4 gives the whole variable domain SQTIHQWPATLVQPVGSPLSLECTVEGTSNPNLYWYRQAAGRGLQLLFYSVGIGQISSEVPQNLSASRPQDRQFILSSKKLLLSDSGFYLCAWTLGGGTTNEKLFFGSGTQLSVL.

The chain joins TRBV4-3 to TRBJ1-5, with D uncertain. This CDR3 is 15 amino acids long. V lost 2 bases, J lost 0 bases, and 8 bases lay in between. Germline-derived CDR1 and CDR2 are LGHNA and YSLEER. CDR3 protein: CASSQRHLSNQPQHF. The CDR3 DNA is TGCGCCAGCAGCCAACGACACCTTAGCAATCAGCCCCAGCATTTT.

The chain has TRBV6-5 and TRBJ1-1; D remains ambiguous. The CDR3 is 12 residues long. Between the trimmed V and J ends, which lost 5 bases and 4 bases, there was a span of 8 bases. Looked up from germline, CDR1 is MNHEY and CDR2 is SVGAGI. This CDR3 reads CASSRGSTEAFF. The CDR3 bases are TGTGCCAGCAGTCGGGGTAGCACTGAAGCTTTCTTT.

This clone was counted only a few times. The chain recombines TRBV15 with TRBJ1-3, with D maybe TRBD1 (6 bases). The CDR3 sequence is 15 residues long. V lost 8 bases and J 0 bases, leaving 14 bases between the germline ends. The V gene's germline CDR1 is LNHNV and CDR2 YYDKDF (reference sequence). CDR3 DNA: TGTGCCACCGCGGGGGCCCTCTTCTCTGGAAACACCATATATTTT. This encodes CATAGALFSGNTIYF.

The genes are TRBV7-9 and TRBJ2-1, with D perhaps TRBD2 (7 bases). The CDR3 extends over 15 amino acids. Germline CDR1 is SEHNR and CDR2 is FQNEAQ (reference sequence). V lost 6 bases and J lost 8, with 20 bases in between. CDR3 in amino acids: CASSFRGRGADEQFF. CDR3 DNA: TGTGCCAGCAGTTTTAGGGGGAGGGGCGCCGATGAGCAGTTCTTC.